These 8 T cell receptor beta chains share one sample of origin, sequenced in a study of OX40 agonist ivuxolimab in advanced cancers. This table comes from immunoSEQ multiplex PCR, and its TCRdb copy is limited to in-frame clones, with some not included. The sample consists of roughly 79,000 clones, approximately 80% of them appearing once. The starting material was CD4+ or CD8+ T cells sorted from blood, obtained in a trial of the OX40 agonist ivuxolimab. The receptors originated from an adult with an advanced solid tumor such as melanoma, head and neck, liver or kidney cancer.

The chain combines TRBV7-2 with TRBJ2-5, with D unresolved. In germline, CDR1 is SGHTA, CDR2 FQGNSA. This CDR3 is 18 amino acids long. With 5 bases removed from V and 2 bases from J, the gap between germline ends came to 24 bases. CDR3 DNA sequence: TGTGCCAGCAGCGCGGTGTTTGGCGTTCTCACAAAACAAGAGACCCAGTACTTC. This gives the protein CASSAVFGVLTKQETQYF.

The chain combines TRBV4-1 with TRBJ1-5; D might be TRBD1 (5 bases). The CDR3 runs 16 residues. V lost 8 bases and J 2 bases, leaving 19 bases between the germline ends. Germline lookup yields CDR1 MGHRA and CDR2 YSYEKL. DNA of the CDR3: TGCGCCAGCGCCCGCCTATACTCGGGGGGCAATCAGCCCCAGCATTTT. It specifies CASARLYSGGNQPQHF.

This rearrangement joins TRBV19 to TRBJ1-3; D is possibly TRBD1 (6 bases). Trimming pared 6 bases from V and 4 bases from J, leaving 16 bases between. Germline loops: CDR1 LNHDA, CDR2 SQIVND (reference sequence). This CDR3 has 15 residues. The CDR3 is CASSRRGTYGNTIYF. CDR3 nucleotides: TGTGCCAGTAGCCGACGAGGGACATACGGAAACACCATATATTTT.

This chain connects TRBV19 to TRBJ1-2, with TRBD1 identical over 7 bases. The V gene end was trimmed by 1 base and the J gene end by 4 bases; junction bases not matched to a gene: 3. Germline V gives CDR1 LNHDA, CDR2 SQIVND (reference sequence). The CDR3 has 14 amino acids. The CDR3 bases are TGTGCCAGTAGTATAGGGGACAGCTTCTATGGCTACACCTTC. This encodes CASSIGDSFYGYTF.

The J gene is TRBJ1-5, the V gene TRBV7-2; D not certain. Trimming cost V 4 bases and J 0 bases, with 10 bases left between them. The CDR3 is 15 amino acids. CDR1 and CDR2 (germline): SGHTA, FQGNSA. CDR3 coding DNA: TGTGCCAGCAGCTATGAGGGATATAGCAATCAGCCCCAGCATTTT. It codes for CASSYEGYSNQPQHF.

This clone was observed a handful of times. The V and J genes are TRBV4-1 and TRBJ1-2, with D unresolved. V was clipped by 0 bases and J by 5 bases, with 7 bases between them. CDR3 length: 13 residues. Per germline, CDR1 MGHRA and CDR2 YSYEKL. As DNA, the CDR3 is TGCGCCAGCAGCCAAGATCCTCGGTATGGCTACACCTTC. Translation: CASSQDPRYGYTF.

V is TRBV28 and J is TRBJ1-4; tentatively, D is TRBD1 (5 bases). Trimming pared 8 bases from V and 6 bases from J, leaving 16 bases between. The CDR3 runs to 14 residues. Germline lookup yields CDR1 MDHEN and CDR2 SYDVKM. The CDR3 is CASGPLGRDEKLFF. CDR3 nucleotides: TGTGCCAGCGGACCTTTGGGCAGGGATGAAAAACTGTTTTTT.

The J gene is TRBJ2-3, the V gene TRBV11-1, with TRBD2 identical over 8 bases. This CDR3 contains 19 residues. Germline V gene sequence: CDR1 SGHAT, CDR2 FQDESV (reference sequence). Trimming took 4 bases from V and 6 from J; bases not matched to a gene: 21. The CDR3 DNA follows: TGTGCCAGCAGCTCCCAATTCACCTGGACTAGCAGAGTGGTTGATACGCAGTATTTT. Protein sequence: CASSSQFTWTSRVVDTQYF.